The 11 T cell receptor beta chains below come from one sample, sequenced in a study of T cell repertoires in cytomegalovirus infection. TCRdb re-called the reads through MiXCR, storing one row per CDR3 protein. The sample carries roughly 230,000 distinct CDR3 sequences, 6% to 8% recorded once. The sequencing sample was made of PBMCs. The receptors here all came from a human donor in good health (CMV status not recorded). Some clones in this sample may be carry-over from other donors' samples.

This clonotype has a count of ten or more. The V and J genes are TRBV6-1 and TRBJ1-2, with D hard to call. The germline gives CDR1 MNHNS, CDR2 SASEGT. The CDR3 runs 15 residues. Trimming stripped 0 bases from V and 8 bases from J, with 16 bases between. The CDR3 sequence: CASSEAFQMLKGYTF. The CDR3 DNA sequence: TGTGCCAGCAGTGAAGCTTTCCAGATGTTGAAGGGCTACACCTTC.

This clonotype appeared many times. V and J are TRBV6-5 and TRBJ1-1; unclear D gene. The germline gives CDR1 MNHEY, CDR2 SVGAGI. Deletions cut 2 bases from V and 1 base from J, with 11 bases between. The CDR3 extends over 15 amino acids. CDR3 DNA sequence: TGTGCCAGCAGTTACGAACCGGGAAGGAACACTGAAGCTTTCTTT. It encodes CASSYEPGRNTEAFF.

This clonotype was recorded a few times. The chain carries TRBV20-1 and TRBJ1-1; D may be TRBD1 (5 bases). The CDR3 contains 15 residues. Trimming stripped 0 bases from V and 0 bases from J, with 11 bases between. From germline, CDR1 is DFQATT and CDR2 SNEGSKA (reference sequence). The CDR3, as DNA: TGCAGTGCTAGAGATGGGGCCGCATTGAACACTGAAGCTTTCTTT. Amino acid sequence: CSARDGAALNTEAFF.

In its sample, this clonotype was seen many times. The chain joins TRBV7-2 to TRBJ1-1; TRBD1 agrees at 12 bases. CDR1 SGHTA and CDR2 FQGNSA come from the germline V gene. With V trimmed by 1 base and J by 3 bases, 3 bases remained unmatched. CDR3 size: 16 residues. The CDR3 loop is CASSLVGQGAYTEAFF. The CDR3 coding sequence is TGTGCCAGCAGCTTAGTGGGACAGGGGGCATACACTGAAGCTTTCTTT.

In its sample, this clonotype was seen many times. The V call is TRBV29-1, the J call TRBJ2-7; the D gene is possibly TRBD2 (6 bases). CDR3 length: 15 residues. CDR1 and CDR2 from the germline V gene are SQVTM and ANQGSEA. Trimming shortened V by 6 bases and J by 6 bases, and 24 bases separated the two germline ends. The CDR3 sequence is CSVTIGGLRKREQYF. For the CDR3, the DNA is TGCAGCGTCACAATCGGGGGTTTGAGAAAGCGCGAGCAGTACTTC.

This clonotype was counted ten times or more. This rearrangement joins TRBV6-2 or TRBV6-3 to TRBJ1-1, with D unclear. Trimming cost V 1 base and J 3 bases, with 3 bases left between them. The germline V gene has CDR1 MNHEY and CDR2 SVGEGT. This CDR3 region has 12 residues. The chain's CDR3 is CASSYWDTEAFF. The DNA of the CDR3 is TGTGCCAGCAGTTACTGGGACACTGAAGCTTTCTTT.

The J gene is TRBJ2-1, the V gene TRBV23-1; no reliable D call. TRBV23-1 is an ORF, with its function uncertain. The CDR3 consists of 15 residues. The V and J ends lost 2 bases and 0 bases respectively, with 8 bases between them. The CDR3 region is CASSQIDRSYNEQFF. DNA for the CDR3: TGCGCCAGCAGTCAAATAGACCGCTCCTACAATGAGCAGTTCTTC.

Only a few counts were recorded for this clonotype. The chain recombines TRBV11-1 with TRBJ2-6; a possible D gene is TRBD2 (6 bases). The CDR3 is 17 residues long. Germline CDR1 and CDR2: SGHAT and FQDESV (reference sequence). V was clipped by 1 base and J by 0 bases, with 10 bases between them. The CDR3 loop is CASSLDLRGSGANVLTF. The CDR3 nucleotides read TGTGCCAGCAGCTTAGATTTGCGGGGCTCTGGGGCCAACGTCCTGACTTTC.

This clonotype was detected ten times or more. The V call is TRBV7-2, the J call TRBJ1-2; D call uncertain. Per germline, CDR1 SGHTA and CDR2 FQGNSA. V dropped 1 base and J dropped 8 bases, with 5 bases sitting between them. The CDR3 covers 11 residues. CDR3 sequence (DNA): TGTGCCAGCAGCTTAGACCGGGGCTACACCTTC. Amino acid sequence: CASSLDRGYTF.

This clonotype was observed at least ten times. The V gene is TRBV5-6, the J gene TRBJ1-2, with 7 bases aligning to TRBD1. The CDR3 is 13 amino acids. The junction had 6 bases not matched to a gene; V was cut back by 2 bases and J by 8 bases. The germline gives CDR1 SGHDT, CDR2 YYEEEE. CDR3 residues: CASSFGQVVGYTF. The CDR3 region has the DNA TGTGCCAGCAGCTTCGGACAGGTCGTCGGCTACACCTTC.

This clonotype was picked up many times. This rearrangement joins TRBV29-1 to TRBJ1-1, with TRBD1 as a possible D gene (6 bases). V dropped 4 bases and J dropped 5 bases, with 17 bases sitting between them. The germline V gene has CDR1 SQVTM and CDR2 ANQGSEA. The CDR3 is 14 amino acids. For the CDR3, the DNA is TGCAGCGTTGCGAGCACGGGGGGCGAAACTGAAGCTTTCTTT. This sequence encodes CSVASTGGETEAFF.